This T cell receptor (beta chain) emerged from a study of blood T cell repertoires in COVID-19 (dated by TCRdb to the early 2020s). Concerning the study at large: Samples covering the acute and convalescent phases of COVID-19 were provided by collaborators in the United States, Italy and Spain. The prospective study material was composed of cDNA or gDNA derived from T cells, B-cell-depleted T cells, or PBMCs. Deeply sampled blood TCRbeta repertoires from subjects exposed to, actively infected with, or recovered from COVID-19 were included in the dataset. The repertoires were made available in a free public database intended to serve as a resource for research on the immune response to SARS-CoV-2. The samples were drawn from two sources: the first 160 participants of the ongoing ImmuneRACE study, and 1,000 to 1,500 subjects contributed by 6 global collaborators. Sample metadata almost always included a de-identified subject ID, COVID-19 status, age in years and sex. Where available, HLA class I and class II types were taken from metadata supplied by the sample provider and were not determined by assay-based typing.

The investigation overall reported the following: The amount of clinical and demographic metadata varied by source and participant and was provided uncurated.

About this clone: Its cognate antigen has yet to be identified. Base qualities are not at hand, and no much larger clone is one base apart.

The immunoSEQ Assay, a bias-controlled multiplex PCR, was used to amplify TCRbeta CDR3 regions from genomic DNA. On the authors' methods: Nucleated cell counts per sample were estimated from amplification of reference gene primers within the assay. To quantify the absolute abundance of each unique TCRbeta CDR3 rearrangement, sequence reads were collapsed and filtered. For each sample, productive Simpson clonality was calculated as the square root of Simpson's diversity index over productive rearrangements. TCRdb limited this immuneACCESS table to in-frame rearrangements with V and J called. A share of clones is missing; checked studies link under half to unresolved V genes, and the rest is unexplained. V and J calls and clone size follow that table, whereas D and trimming were derived from the DNA. This sample holds about 280,000 clones; about 90% were observed only once. The ten largest account for under 2.5% of the sample.

Enrolling through a virtual design, the prospective study's participants ranged in age from about 18 to 100 years and lived across roughly 24 United States geographic areas. In the prospective study, participants were assigned to cohorts based on the clinical history participants reported in a screening survey and a study questionnaire. Recovered participants in ImmuneRACE Cohort 3 were defined as having two consecutive negative NP/OP PCR tests, clearance from a healthcare professional, or resolution of symptoms. Mobile phlebotomists in the prospective study collected whole blood, serum and a nasopharyngeal or oropharyngeal swab from every participant. Participants in the prospective study had the option to provide additional blood draws and questionnaires over a 2-month period. Before DNA extraction, prospective study blood samples were shipped either frozen or at room temperature. Taken from the germline V gene (reference sequence), the CDR1 and CDR2 loops are LNHDA and SQIVND. V is pruned by 6 bases and J by 6 bases, leaving 21 bases of the junction without a gene match. Inclusive of the bounding cysteine and phenylalanine, the CDR3 is 19 residues long. Here the CDR3 DNA is all that survives: 57 bases in frame from base 1.

The specimen was PBMCs or T cells enriched from blood (not recorded which). This receptor was identified in a woman between 55 and 75 years old who had recovered from COVID-19. The chain uses TRBV19 and TRBJ2-2; 8 nucleotides in the junction match TRBD2. The CDR3 reads as follows: CASSPLARRGGPGPGELFF. Here is the DNA: TGTGCCAGTAGCCCCCTAGCCCGGCGCGGGGGGCCGGGGCCCGGGGAGCTGTTTTTT.